In its sample, the clone carrying this TCR beta chain was seen many times. Antigen unknown. This specimen comes from a study of T cells in Graves' hyperthyroidism and ophthalmopathy. Whole-study findings and limits: Also found in blood were most expanded thyroid clonotypes above 0.001. In the analysis, a 13 V-J model separated ophthalmopathy from stable hyperthyroidism. For ophthalmopathy, model prediction preceded onset by a median about six months.

The CDR3 sequence is 16 residues long. Trimming removed 3 bases from V and 0 bases from J, with 12 bases in between. In germline, CDR1 is SGHVS, CDR2 FQNEAQ. What was amplified from RNA transcripts were TCR beta CDR3 regions. The HTBI primer set was used in a first-round RT-PCR of the TCR CDR3. TCRdb fed the multiplex PCR reads into MiXCR, producing one record per CDR3 protein. The sample lists 650,000 to 800,000 distinct CDR3 sequences; 45% were seen once. Uncontrolled infection, other autoimmune disease, pregnancy or lactation excluded patients. The sequencing input was peripheral blood or thyroid tissue (not recorded which). The rearrangement uses TRBV7-8 and TRBJ1-3, with TRBD1 as a possible D gene (6 bases). The sequence was obtained from an adult man with Graves' disease, either hyperthyroidism or ophthalmopathy (not recorded which). The CDR3 bases are TGTGCCAGCAGCTTCGGCGACAGGATCTCTGGAAACACCATATATTTT. It codes for CASSFGDRISGNTIYF.